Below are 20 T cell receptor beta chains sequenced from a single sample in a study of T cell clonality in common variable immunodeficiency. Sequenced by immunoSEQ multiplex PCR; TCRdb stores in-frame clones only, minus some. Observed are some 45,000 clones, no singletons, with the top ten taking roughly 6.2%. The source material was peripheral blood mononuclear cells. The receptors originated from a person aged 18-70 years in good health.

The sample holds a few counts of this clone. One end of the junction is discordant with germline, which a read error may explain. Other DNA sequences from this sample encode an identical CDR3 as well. The CDR3 sequence is CASSPPGTAGNTIYF. The covered CDR3 bases are TGTGCCAGCTCACCACCGGGGACAGCAGGAAACACG. V is TRBV18 and J is TRBJ1-3, with TRBD1 matching 7 bases. The read terminates 3 residues ahead of where the CDR3 ends, so the germline J gene completes it. Germline V gives CDR1 KGHSH, CDR2 LQKENI. There are 15 residues in the CDR3. The full variable domain, with the rest looked up from reference TRBV18 and TRBJ1-3, is NAGVMQNPRHLVRRRGQEARLRCSPMKGHSHVYWYRQLPEEGLKFMVYLQKENIIDESGMPKERFSAEFPKEGPSILRIQQVVRGDSAAYFCASSPPGTAGNTIYFGEGSWLTVV.

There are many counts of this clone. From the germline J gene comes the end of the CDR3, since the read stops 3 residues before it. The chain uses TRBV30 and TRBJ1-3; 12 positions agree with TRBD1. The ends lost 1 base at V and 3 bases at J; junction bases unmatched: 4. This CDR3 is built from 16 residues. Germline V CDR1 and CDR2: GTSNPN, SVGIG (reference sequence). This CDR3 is CAWSAGTGGYGNTIYF. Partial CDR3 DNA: TGTGCCTGGAGTGCTGGGACAGGGGGCTATGGAAACACC.

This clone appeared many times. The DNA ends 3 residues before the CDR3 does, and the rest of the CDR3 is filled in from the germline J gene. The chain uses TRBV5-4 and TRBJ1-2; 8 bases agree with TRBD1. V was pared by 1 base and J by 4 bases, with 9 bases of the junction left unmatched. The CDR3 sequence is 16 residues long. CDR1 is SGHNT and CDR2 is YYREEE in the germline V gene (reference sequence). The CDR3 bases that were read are TGTGCCAGCAGCTTGCATCAGGGGGCGCGTGGCTATGGC. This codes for CASSLHQGARGYG. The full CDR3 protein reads CASSLHQGARGYGYTF.

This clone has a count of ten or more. CDR3 in amino acids: CASDRGRGNYGYTF. The sequenced part of the CDR3 DNA is TGTGCCTCGGACAGGGGTAGGGGAAACTATGGC. The chain links TRBV30 to TRBJ1-2; 9 positions match TRBD1. The missing CDR3 end, 3 residues past where the read stops, is filled in from the germline J gene. The V gene end was trimmed by 7 bases and the J gene end by 2 bases; junction bases not matched to a gene: 8. The CDR3 extends over 14 amino acids. CDR1 and CDR2 from the germline V gene are GTSNPN and SVGIG (reference sequence). The full variable domain, with the rest looked up from reference TRBV30 and TRBJ1-2, is SQTIHQWPATLVQPVGSPLSLECTVEGTSNPNLYWYRQAAGRGLQLLFYSVGIGQISSEVPQNLSASRPQDRQFILSSKKLLLSDSGFYLCASDRGRGNYGYTFGSGTRLTVV.

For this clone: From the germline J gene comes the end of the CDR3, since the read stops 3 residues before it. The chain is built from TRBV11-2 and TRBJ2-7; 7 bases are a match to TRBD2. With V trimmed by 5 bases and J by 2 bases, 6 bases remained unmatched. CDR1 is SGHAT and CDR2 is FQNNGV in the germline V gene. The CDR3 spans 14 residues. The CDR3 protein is CASSRDYQTYEQYF. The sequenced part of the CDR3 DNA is TGTGCCAGCAGCCGGGACTACCAGACCTACGAG.

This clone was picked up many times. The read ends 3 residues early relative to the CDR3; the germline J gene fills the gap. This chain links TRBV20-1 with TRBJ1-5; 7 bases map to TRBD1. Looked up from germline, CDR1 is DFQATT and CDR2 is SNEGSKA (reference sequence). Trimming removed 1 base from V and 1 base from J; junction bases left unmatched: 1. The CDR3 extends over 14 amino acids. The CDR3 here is CSARARGSNQPQHF. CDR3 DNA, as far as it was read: TGCAGTGCTAGAGCCAGGGGGAGCAATCAGCCC.

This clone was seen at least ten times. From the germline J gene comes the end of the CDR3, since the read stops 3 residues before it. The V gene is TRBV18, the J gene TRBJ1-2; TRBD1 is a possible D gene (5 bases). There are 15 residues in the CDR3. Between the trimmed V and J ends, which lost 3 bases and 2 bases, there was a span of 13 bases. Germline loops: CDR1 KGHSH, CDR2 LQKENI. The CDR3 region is CASSPLRQPNYGYTF. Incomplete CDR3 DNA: TGTGCCAGCTCACCCCTAAGACAGCCCAACTATGGC.

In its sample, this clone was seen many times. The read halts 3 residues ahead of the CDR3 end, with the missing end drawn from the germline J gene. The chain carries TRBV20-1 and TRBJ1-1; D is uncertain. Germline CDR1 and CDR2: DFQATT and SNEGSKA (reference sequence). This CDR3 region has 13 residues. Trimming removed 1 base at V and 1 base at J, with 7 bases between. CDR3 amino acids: CSARVAGNTEAFF. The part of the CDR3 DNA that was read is TGCAGTGCTAGAGTCGCAGGGAACACTGAA.

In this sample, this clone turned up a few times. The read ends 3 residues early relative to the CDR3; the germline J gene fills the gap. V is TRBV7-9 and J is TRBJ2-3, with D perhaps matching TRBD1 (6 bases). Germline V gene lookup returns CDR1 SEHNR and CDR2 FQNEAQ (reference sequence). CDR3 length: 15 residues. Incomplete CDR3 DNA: TGTGCCAGCAGCTTCGCCCGAGACAGGCAAGAGACG. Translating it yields CASSFARDRQET. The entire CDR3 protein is CASSFARDRQETQYF.

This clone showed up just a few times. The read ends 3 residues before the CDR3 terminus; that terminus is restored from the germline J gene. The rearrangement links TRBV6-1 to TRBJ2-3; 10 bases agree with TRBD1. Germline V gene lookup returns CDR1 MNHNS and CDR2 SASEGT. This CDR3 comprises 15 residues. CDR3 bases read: TGTGCCAGCAGTGCACCGGGACAGGGGCAAGAGACG. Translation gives CASSAPGQGQET. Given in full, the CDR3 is CASSAPGQGQETQYF.

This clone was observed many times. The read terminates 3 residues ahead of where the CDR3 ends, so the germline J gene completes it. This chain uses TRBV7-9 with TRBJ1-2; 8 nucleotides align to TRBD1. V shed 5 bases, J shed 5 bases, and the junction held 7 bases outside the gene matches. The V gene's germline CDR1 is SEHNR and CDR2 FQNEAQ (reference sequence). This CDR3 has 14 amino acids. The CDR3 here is CASSPETGAYGYTF. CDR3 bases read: TGTGCCAGCAGCCCGGAGACAGGGGCGTATGGC.

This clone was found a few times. The CDR3 loop reads CASSLDRDGQYF. The covered CDR3 bases are TGTGCCAGCAGCCTCGACAGAGATGGT. The chain couples TRBV7-9 to TRBJ2-4; TRBD1 might be the D (5 bases). Sequencing ends 3 residues short of the CDR3 end; the germline J gene provides the rest. Germline V gene data show CDR1 as SEHNR and CDR2 as FQNEAQ (reference sequence). The CDR3 runs to 12 residues.

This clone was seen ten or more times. The CDR3 spells CASSTGQGVYGYTF. The sequenced part of the CDR3 DNA is TGTGCCAGCAGCACCGGACAGGGGGTTTATGGC. The chain recombines TRBV7-2 with TRBJ1-2; TRBD1 matches at 10 bases. The read finishes 3 residues shy of the CDR3 end, and the germline J gene is used to complete it. Unmatched junction bases numbered 5, after V lost 5 bases and J lost 5 bases. This CDR3 has 14 amino acids. Germline CDR1 reads SGHTA; CDR2 reads FQGNSA. Combining the CDR3 with reference TRBV7-2 and TRBJ1-2 gives the whole variable domain GAGVSQSPSNKVTEKGKDVELRCDPISGHTALYWYRQSLGQGLEFLIYFQGNSAPDKSGLPSDRFSAERTGGSVSTLTIQRTQQEDSAVYLCASSTGQGVYGYTFGSGTRLTVV.

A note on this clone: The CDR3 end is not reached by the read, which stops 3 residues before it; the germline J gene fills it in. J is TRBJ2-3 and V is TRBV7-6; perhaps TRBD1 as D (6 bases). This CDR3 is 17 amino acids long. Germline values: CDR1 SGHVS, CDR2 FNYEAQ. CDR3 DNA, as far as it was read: TGTGCCAGCAGCGCCCAAACAGGGTGGGACGGTTTAGGGACG. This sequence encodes CASSAQTGWDGLGT. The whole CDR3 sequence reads CASSAQTGWDGLGTQYF.

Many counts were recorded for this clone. This CDR3 reads CASSPPGHQPYEQYF. Incomplete CDR3 DNA: TGTGCCAGCAGCCCTCCGGGACACCAACCCTACGAG. V is TRBV5-4 and J is TRBJ2-7; tentatively, D is TRBD1 (6 bases). The CDR3 extends 3 residues past the end of the read, so its final part is completed from the germline J gene. From germline, CDR1 is SGHNT and CDR2 YYREEE (reference sequence). The V gene lost 4 bases and the J gene lost 2 bases, with 16 bases spanning the gap. The CDR3 spans 15 residues. The full variable domain, in which reference TRBV5-4 and TRBJ2-7 provide the parts outside the CDR3, is ETGVTQSPTHLIKTRGQQVTLRCSSQSGHNTVSWYQQALGQGPQFIFQYYREEENGRGNFPPRFSGLQFPNYSSELNVNALELDDSALYLCASSPPGHQPYEQYFGPGTRLTVT.

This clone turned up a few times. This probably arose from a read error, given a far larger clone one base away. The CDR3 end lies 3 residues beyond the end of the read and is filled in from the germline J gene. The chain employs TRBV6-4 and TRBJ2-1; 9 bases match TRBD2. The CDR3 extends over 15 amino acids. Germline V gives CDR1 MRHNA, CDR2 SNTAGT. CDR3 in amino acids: CGSSDSAGGHNEQFF. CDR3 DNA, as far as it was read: TGTGGCAGCAGTGACTCAGCGGGGGGACACAATGAG.

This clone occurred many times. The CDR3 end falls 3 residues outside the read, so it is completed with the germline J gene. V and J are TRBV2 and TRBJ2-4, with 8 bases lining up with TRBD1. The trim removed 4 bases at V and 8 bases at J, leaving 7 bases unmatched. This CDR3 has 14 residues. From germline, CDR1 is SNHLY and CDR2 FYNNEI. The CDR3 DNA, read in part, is TGTGCCAGCAGTGGTGGACAGGGAAGGGACATT. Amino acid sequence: CASSGGQGRDI. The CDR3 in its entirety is CASSGGQGRDIQYF.

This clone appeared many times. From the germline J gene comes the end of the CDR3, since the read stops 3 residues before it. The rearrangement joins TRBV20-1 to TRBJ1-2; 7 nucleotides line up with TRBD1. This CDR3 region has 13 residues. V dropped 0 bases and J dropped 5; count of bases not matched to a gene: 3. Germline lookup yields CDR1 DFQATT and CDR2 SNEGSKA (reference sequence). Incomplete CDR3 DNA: TGCAGTGCTAGAGATCAGGGGGGTTATGGC. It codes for CSARDQGGYG. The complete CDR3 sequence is CSARDQGGYGYTF.

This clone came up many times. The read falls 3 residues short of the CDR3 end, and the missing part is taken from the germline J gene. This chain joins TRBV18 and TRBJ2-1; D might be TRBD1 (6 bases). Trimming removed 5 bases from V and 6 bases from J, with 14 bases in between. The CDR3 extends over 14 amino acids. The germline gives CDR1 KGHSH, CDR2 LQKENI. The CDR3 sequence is CASSRIQGPNEQFF. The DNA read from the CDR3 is TGTGCCAGCTCAAGAATACAGGGTCCCAATGAG. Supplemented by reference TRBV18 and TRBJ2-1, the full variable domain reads NAGVMQNPRHLVRRRGQEARLRCSPMKGHSHVYWYRQLPEEGLKFMVYLQKENIIDESGMPKERFSAEFPKEGPSILRIQQVVRGDSAAYFCASSRIQGPNEQFFGPGTRLTVL.

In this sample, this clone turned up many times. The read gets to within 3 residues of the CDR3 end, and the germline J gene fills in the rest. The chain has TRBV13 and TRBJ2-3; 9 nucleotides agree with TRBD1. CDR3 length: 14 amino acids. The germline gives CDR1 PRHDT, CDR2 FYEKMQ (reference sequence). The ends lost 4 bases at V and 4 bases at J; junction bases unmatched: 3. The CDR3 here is CASSSQGAADTQYF. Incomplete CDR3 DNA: TGTGCCAGCAGCTCACAGGGGGCGGCAGATACG.